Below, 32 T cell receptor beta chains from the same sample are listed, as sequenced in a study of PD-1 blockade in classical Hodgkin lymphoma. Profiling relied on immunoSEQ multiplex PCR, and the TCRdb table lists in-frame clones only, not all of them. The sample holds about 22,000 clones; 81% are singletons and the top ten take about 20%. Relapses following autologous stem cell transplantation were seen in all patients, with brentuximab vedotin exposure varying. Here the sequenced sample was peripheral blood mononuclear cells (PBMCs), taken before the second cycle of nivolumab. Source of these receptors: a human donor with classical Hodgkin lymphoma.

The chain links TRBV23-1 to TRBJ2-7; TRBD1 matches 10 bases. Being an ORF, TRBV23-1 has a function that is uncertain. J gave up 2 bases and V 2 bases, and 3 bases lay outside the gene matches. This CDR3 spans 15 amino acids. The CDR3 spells CASSQPGQGAYEQYF. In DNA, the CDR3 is TGCGCCAGCAGTCAACCAGGACAGGGGGCCTACGAGCAGTACTTC.

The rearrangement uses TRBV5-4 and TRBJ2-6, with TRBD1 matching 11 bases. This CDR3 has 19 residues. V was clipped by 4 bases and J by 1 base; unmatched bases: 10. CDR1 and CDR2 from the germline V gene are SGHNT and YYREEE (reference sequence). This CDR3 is CASSAPDRGRISGANVLTF. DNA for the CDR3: TGTGCCAGCAGCGCTCCGGACAGGGGGCGAATATCTGGGGCCAACGTCCTGACTTTC.

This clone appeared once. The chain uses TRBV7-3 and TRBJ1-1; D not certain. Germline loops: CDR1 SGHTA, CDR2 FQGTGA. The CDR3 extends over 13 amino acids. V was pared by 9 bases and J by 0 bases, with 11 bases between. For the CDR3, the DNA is TGTGCCAGTCGGGGAGGCATGAACACTGAAGCTTTCTTT. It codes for CASRGGMNTEAFF.

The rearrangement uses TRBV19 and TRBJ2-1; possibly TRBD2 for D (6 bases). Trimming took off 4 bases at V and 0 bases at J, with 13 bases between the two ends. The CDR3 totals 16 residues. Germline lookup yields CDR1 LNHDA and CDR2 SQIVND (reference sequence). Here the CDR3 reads CASSTTSESSYNEQFF. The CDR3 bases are TGTGCCAGTAGTACGACTAGTGAAAGCTCCTACAATGAGCAGTTCTTC.

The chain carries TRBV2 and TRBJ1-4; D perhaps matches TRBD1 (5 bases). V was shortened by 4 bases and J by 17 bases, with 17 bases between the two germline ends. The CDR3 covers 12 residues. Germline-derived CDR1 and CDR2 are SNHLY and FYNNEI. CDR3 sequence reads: CASSALDRGPFF. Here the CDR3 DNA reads TGTGCCAGCAGTGCCTTGGATAGGGGCCCATTTTTT.

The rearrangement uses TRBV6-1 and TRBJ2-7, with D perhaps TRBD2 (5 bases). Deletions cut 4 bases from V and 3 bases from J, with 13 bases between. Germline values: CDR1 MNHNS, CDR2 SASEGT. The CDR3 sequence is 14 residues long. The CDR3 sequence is CASSGSYGVYEQYF. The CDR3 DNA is TGTGCCAGCAGTGGGTCGTACGGGGTCTACGAGCAGTACTTC.

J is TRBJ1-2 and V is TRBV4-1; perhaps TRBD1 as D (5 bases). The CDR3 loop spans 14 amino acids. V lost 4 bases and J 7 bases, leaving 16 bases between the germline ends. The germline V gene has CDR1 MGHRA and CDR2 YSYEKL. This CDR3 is CASSPRDELPGYTF. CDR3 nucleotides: TGCGCCAGCAGCCCTCGGGACGAGCTACCTGGCTACACCTTC.

Written as DNA, the CDR3 is TGTGCCAGCAGGAAGAGCTCTGGGGCCAACGTCCTGACTTTC. It is translated as CASRKSSGANVLTF. The rearrangement joins TRBV6-5 to TRBJ2-6; D remains unclear. The CDR3 sequence is 14 residues long. V was cut by 6 bases and J by 0 bases, with 6 bases left in between. The germline V gene has CDR1 MNHEY and CDR2 SVGAGI.

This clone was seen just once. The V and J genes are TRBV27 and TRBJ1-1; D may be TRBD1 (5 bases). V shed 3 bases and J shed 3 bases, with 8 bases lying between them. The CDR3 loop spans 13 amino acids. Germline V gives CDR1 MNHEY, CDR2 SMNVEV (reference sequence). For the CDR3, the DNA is TGTGCCAGCAGTTTTACGGGGGACACTGAAGCTTTCTTT. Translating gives CASSFTGDTEAFF.

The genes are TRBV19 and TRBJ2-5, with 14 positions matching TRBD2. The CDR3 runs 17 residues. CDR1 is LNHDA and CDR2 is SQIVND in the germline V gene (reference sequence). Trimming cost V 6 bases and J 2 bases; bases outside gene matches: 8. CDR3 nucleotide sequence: TGTGCCAGTAGCCGACTAGCGGGAGGGTTAACTCAAGAGACCCAGTACTTC. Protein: CASSRLAGGLTQETQYF.

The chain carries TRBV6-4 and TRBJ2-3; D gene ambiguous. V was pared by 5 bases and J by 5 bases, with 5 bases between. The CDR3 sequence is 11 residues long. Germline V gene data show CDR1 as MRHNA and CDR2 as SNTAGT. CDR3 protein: CASSFGDTQYF. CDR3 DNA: TGTGCCAGCAGTTTCGGAGATACGCAGTATTTT.

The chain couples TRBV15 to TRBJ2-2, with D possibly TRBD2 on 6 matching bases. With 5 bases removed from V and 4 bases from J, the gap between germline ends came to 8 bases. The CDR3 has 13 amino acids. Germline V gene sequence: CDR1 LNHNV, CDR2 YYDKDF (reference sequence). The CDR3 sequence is CATSLGGTGELFF. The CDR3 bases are TGTGCCACCAGCTTGGGAGGCACCGGGGAGCTGTTTTTT.

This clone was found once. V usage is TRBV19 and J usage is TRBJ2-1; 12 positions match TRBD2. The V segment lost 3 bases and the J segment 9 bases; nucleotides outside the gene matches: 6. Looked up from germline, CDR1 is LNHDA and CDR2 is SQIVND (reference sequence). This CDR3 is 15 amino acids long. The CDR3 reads CASSIMTSGSGEQFF. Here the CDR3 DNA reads TGTGCCAGTAGTATTATGACTAGCGGGAGCGGTGAGCAGTTCTTC.

The CDR3 bases are TGTGCCTGGAGTGGTCTAAAAGGTACAGTCGGTAATGAAAAACTGTTTTTT. It encodes CAWSGLKGTVGNEKLFF. V and J are TRBV30 and TRBJ1-4; D is ambiguous. Trimming took 1 base from V and 4 from J, leaving 19 bases between them. The CDR3 length is 17 residues. From germline, CDR1 is GTSNPN and CDR2 SVGIG (reference sequence).

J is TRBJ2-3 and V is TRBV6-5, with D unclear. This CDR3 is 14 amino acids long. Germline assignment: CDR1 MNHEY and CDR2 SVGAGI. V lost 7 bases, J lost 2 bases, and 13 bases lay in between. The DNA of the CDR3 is TGTGCCAGCACTTTGACGGTTTTCACAGATACGCAGTATTTT. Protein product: CASTLTVFTDTQYF.

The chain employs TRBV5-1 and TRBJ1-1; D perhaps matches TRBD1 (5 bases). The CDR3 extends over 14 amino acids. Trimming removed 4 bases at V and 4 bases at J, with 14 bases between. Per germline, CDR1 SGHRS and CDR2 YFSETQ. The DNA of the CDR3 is TGCGCCAGCAGCCCGTCAGGGATTCCCACTGAAGCTTTCTTT. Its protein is CASSPSGIPTEAFF.

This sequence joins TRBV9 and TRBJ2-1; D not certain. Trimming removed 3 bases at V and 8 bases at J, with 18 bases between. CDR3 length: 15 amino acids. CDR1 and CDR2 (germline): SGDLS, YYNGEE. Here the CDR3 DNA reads TGTGCCAGCAGCGCCATGGTTGCTGGGGTCGATGAGCAGTTCTTC. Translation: CASSAMVAGVDEQFF.

CDR3 DNA sequence: TGTGCCAGCAGCGGGCAGGGGGTGGGGGATGAGCAGTTCTTC. Its translation is CASSGQGVGDEQFF. The chain combines TRBV27 with TRBJ2-1, with TRBD1 matching over 7 bases. Per germline, CDR1 MNHEY and CDR2 SMNVEV (reference sequence). The ends lost 6 bases at V and 8 bases at J; junction bases unmatched: 10. The CDR3 loop spans 14 amino acids.

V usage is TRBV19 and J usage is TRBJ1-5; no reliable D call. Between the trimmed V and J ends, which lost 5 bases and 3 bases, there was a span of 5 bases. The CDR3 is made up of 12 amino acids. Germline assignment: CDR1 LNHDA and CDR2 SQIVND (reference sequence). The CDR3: CASSRVNQPQHF. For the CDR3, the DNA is TGTGCCAGTAGTCGGGTCAATCAGCCCCAGCATTTT.

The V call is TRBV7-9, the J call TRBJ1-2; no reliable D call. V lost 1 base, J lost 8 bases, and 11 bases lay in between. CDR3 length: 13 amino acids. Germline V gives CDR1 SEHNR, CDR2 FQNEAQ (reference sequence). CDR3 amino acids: CASSLVVSRGYTF. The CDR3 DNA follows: TGTGCCAGCAGCTTAGTTGTGTCGAGGGGCTACACCTTC.

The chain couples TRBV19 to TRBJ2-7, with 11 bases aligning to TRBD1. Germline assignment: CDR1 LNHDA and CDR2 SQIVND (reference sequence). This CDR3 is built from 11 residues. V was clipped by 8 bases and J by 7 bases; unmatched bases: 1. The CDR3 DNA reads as TGTGCCAGTGGGGACAGGGGGGAGCAGTACTTC. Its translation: CASGDRGEQYF.

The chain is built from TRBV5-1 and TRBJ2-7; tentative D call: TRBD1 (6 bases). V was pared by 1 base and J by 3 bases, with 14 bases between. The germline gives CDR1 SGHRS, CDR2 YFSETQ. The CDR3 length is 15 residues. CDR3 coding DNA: TGCGCCAGCAGCTTGACGGCAGGGGTTTTCTACGAGCAGTACTTC. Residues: CASSLTAGVFYEQYF.

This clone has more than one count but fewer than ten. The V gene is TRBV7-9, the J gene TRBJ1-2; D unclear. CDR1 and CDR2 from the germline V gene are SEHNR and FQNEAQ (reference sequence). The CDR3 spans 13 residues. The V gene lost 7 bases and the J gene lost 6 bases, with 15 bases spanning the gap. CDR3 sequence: CASNPGSNDGYTF. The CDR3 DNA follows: TGTGCCAGCAACCCGGGATCCAACGATGGCTACACCTTC.

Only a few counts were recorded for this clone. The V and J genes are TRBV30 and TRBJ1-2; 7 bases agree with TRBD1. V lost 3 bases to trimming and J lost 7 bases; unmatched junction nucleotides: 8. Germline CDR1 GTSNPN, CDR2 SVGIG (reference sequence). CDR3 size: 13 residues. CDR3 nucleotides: TGTGCCTGGAGGACACCAGGGGGGACTGGCTACACCTTC. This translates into CAWRTPGGTGYTF.

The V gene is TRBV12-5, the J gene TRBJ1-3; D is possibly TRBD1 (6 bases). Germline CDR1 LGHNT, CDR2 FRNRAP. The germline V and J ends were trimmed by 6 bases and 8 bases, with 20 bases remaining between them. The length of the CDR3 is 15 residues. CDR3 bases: TGTGCTAGTGGATTGAAATTACAGGGAGGGTACACCATATATTTT. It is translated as CASGLKLQGGYTIYF.

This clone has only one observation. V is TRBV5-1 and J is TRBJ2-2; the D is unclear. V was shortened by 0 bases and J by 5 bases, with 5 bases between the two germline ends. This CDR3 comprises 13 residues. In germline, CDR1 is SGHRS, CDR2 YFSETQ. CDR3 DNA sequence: TGCGCCAGCAGCTTGGCACTGACCGGGGAGCTGTTTTTT. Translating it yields CASSLALTGELFF.

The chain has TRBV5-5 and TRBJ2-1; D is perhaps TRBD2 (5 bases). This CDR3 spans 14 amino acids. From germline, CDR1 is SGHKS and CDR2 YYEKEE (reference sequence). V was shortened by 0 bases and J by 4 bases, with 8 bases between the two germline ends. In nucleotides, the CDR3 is TGTGCCAGCAGCTTGGGGACTTATTACAATGAGCAGTTCTTC. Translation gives CASSLGTYYNEQFF.

The CDR3 here is CASRSRLAGYTDTQYF. CDR3 nucleotides: TGTGCCAGCAGGTCCCGACTAGCGGGATACACAGATACGCAGTATTTT. The chain combines TRBV28 with TRBJ2-3; 11 positions match TRBD2. The CDR3 has 16 amino acids. With 6 bases clipped from V and 2 bases from J, the junction kept 7 bases outside the gene matches. The germline V gene has CDR1 MDHEN and CDR2 SYDVKM. The whole variable domain, filled in from reference TRBV28 and TRBJ2-3, reads DVKVTQSSRYLVKRTGEKVFLECVQDMDHENMFWYRQDPGLGLRLIYFSYDVKMKEKGDIPEGYSVSREKKERFSLILESASTNQTSMYLCASRSRLAGYTDTQYFGPGTRLTVL.

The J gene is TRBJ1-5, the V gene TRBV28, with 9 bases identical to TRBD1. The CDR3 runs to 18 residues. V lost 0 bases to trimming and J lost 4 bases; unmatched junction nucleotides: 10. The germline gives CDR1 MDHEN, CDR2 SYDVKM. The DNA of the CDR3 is TGTGCCAGCAGTTTATGGCCCACAGGGGGCGATGGAAATCAGCCCCAGCATTTT. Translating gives CASSLWPTGGDGNQPQHF.

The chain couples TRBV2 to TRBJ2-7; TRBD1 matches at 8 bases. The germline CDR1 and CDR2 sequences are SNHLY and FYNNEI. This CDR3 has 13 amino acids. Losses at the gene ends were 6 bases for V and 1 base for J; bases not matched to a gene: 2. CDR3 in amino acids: CASRWTGSYEQYF. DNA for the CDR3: TGTGCCAGCAGGTGGACAGGGTCCTACGAGCAGTACTTC.

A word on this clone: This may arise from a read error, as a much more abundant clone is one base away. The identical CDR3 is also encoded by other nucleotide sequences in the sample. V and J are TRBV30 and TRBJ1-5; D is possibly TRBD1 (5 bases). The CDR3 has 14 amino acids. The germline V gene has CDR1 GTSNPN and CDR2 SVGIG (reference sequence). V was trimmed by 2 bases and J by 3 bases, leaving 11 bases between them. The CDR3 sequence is CAWSPGESNQPQHF. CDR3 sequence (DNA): TGTGCCTGGAGTCCGGGGGAATCCAATCAGCCCCAGCATTTT.

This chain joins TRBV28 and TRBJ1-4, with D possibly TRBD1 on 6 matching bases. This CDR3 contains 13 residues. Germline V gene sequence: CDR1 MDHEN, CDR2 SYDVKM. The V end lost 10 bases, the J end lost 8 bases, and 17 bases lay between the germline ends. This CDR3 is CATQEGGLEKLFF. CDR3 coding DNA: TGTGCCACCCAAGAAGGGGGACTGGAAAAACTGTTTTTT.